The 20 T cell receptor beta chains given below trace back to one sample, sequenced in a study of T cell responses to AZD1222 COVID-19 vaccine. Sequencing used immunoSEQ multiplex PCR; TCRdb keeps in-frame clones, though not all of them. The table includes 110,000 or so clones, about 91% detected once. The specimen was peripheral blood, collected on day 0 of AZD1222 vaccination. The receptors shown here come from an adult in good health.

The chain links TRBV4-2 to TRBJ2-7, with TRBD1 matching over 7 bases. The CDR3 covers 15 residues. J was trimmed by 3 bases and V by 0 bases; bases with no gene match: 5. Per the germline V gene, CDR1 is LGHNA and CDR2 is YNFKEQ. The chain's CDR3 is CASSQDRNRGYEQYF. The CDR3 DNA reads as TGTGCCAGCAGCCAAGATAGGAACAGGGGCTACGAGCAGTACTTC.

The J gene is TRBJ2-2, the V gene TRBV6-5; 8 positions agree with TRBD2. Germline loops: CDR1 MNHEY, CDR2 SVGAGI. The CDR3 covers 15 residues. V was pared by 1 base and J by 5 bases, with 3 bases of the junction left unmatched. In DNA form, the CDR3 reads TGTGCCAGCAGTTACTGGGCTAGCGGGACCGGGGAGCTGTTTTTT. It specifies CASSYWASGTGELFF.

V is TRBV3-1 (or the pseudogene TRBV3-2) and J is TRBJ2-7, with 10 positions matching TRBD1. Germline-derived CDR1 and CDR2 are LGHDT and YNNKEL (reference sequence). J was trimmed by 3 bases and V by 8 bases; bases with no gene match: 1. This CDR3 is built from 12 residues. CDR3 coding DNA: TGTGCCAGCGGACAGGGGGTCTACGAGCAGTACTTC. As protein: CASGQGVYEQYF.

The chain joins TRBV5-6 to TRBJ1-5; no clear D gene. Germline lookup yields CDR1 SGHDT and CDR2 YYEEEE. The CDR3 contains 14 residues. Trimming stripped 1 base from V and 1 base from J, with 6 bases between. CDR3 protein: CASSLWRSNQPQHF. In nucleotides, the CDR3 is TGTGCCAGCAGCTTGTGGCGGAGCAATCAGCCCCAGCATTTT. The whole variable domain, remainder taken from reference TRBV5-6 and TRBJ1-5, is DAGVTQSPTHLIKTRGQQVTLRCSPKSGHDTVSWYQQALGQGPQFIFQYYEEEERQRGNFPDRFSGHQFPNYSSELNVNALLLGDSALYLCASSLWRSNQPQHFGDGTRLSIL.

This clone appeared once. J is TRBJ2-7 and V is TRBV7-2; no definite D call. CDR3 size: 11 residues. CDR1 SGHTA and CDR2 FQGNSA come from the germline V gene. V was shortened by 3 bases and J by 5 bases, with 5 bases between the two germline ends. CDR3 sequence: CASSLFDEQYF. Written as DNA, the CDR3 is TGTGCCAGCAGCTTGTTTGACGAGCAGTACTTC. The whole variable domain, filled in from reference TRBV7-2 and TRBJ2-7, reads GAGVSQSPSNKVTEKGKDVELRCDPISGHTALYWYRQSLGQGLEFLIYFQGNSAPDKSGLPSDRFSAERTGGSVSTLTIQRTQQEDSAVYLCASSLFDEQYFGPGTRLTVT.

The V gene is TRBV19, the J gene TRBJ1-6, with 10 bases identical to TRBD1. The germline gives CDR1 LNHDA, CDR2 SQIVND (reference sequence). J lost 10 bases, V lost 6 bases, and 3 bases had no gene match. This CDR3 contains 13 residues. In DNA, the CDR3 is TGTGCCAGTAGAGGGACAGGGGTCTCACCCCTCCACTTT. It yields the protein CASRGTGVSPLHF.

In regard to this clone: This sample includes further DNA sequences coding for the same CDR3. This CDR3 is CASSLDRGQPQHF. CDR3 bases: TGTGCCAGCAGCTTAGATAGGGGTCAGCCCCAGCATTTT. V and J are TRBV7-2 and TRBJ1-5, with a weak D call TRBD1 (5 bases). The CDR3 contains 13 residues. The V gene lost 1 base and the J gene lost 6 bases, with 7 bases spanning the gap. The germline V gene encodes CDR1 SGHTA and CDR2 FQGNSA.

The chain has TRBV19 and TRBJ2-1; possible D gene TRBD1, 5 bases. Germline CDR1 LNHDA, CDR2 SQIVND (reference sequence). With 3 bases removed from V and 8 bases from J, the gap between germline ends came to 17 bases. This CDR3 is 15 amino acids long. CDR3 in DNA: TGTGCCAGTAGTATGTCCAGCGTCCTAGGGGATGAGCAGTTCTTC. As protein: CASSMSSVLGDEQFF.

V is TRBV7-2 and J is TRBJ1-2; D gene ambiguous. V lost 6 bases, J lost 2 bases, and 10 bases lay in between. The CDR3 consists of 13 residues. The germline V gene encodes CDR1 SGHTA and CDR2 FQGNSA. The CDR3: CASRTMQNYGYTF. DNA for the CDR3: TGTGCCAGCAGAACAATGCAAAACTATGGCTACACCTTC.

The chain carries TRBV30 and TRBJ2-5; D ambiguous. The V end lost 1 base, the J end lost 1 base, and 7 bases lay between the germline ends. Germline loops: CDR1 GTSNPN, CDR2 SVGIG (reference sequence). The CDR3 sequence is 13 residues long. Here the CDR3 DNA reads TGTGCCTGGAGTGCCGTCTTCCAAGAGACCCAGTACTTC. It codes for CAWSAVFQETQYF.

The chain joins TRBV5-6 to TRBJ2-5; maybe TRBD2 (5 bases). The V end lost 2 bases, the J end lost 1 base, and 12 bases lay between the germline ends. The germline V gene has CDR1 SGHDT and CDR2 YYEEEE. The CDR3 consists of 15 residues. CDR3 sequence: CASSFNGVFQETQYF. The CDR3, as DNA: TGTGCCAGCAGCTTTAACGGGGTCTTCCAAGAGACCCAGTACTTC.

This clone was seen a single time. This chain links TRBV30 with TRBJ2-5, with D hard to call. The germline V and J ends were trimmed by 3 bases and 3 bases, with 11 bases remaining between them. The CDR3 extends over 13 amino acids. Germline V gene sequence: CDR1 GTSNPN, CDR2 SVGIG (reference sequence). Written as DNA, the CDR3 is TGTGCCTGGAGGTACCGTATAGAAGAGACCCAGTACTTC. It yields the protein CAWRYRIEETQYF.

The chain uses TRBV5-6 and TRBJ1-1; a weak D match, TRBD1 (5 bases). Trimming took off 0 bases at V and 4 bases at J, with 13 bases between the two ends. The germline V gene encodes CDR1 SGHDT and CDR2 YYEEEE. CDR3 length equals 15 residues. The CDR3 nucleotides are TGTGCCAGCAGCTTGGACAGGTTTTCAGGCACTGAAGCTTTCTTT. Its translation: CASSLDRFSGTEAFF.

This chain uses TRBV18 with TRBJ1-5; no reliable D call. Germline V lookup: CDR1 KGHSH, CDR2 LQKENI. This CDR3 has 14 residues. The V end lost 1 base, the J end lost 3 bases, and 7 bases lay between the germline ends. CDR3 sequence (DNA): TGTGCCAGCTCACCACGAGGGCTCAATCAGCCCCAGCATTTT. Translated, it gives CASSPRGLNQPQHF.

This clone showed up just once. This rearrangement joins TRBV3-1 (or the pseudogene TRBV3-2) to TRBJ1-6; D not resolved. The CDR3 is 16 residues long. V lost 0 bases, J lost 6 bases, and 12 bases lay in between. CDR1 and CDR2 from the germline V gene are LGHDT and YNNKEL (reference sequence). The CDR3 region is CASSQDSGSVNSPLHF. CDR3 in DNA: TGTGCCAGCAGCCAAGATTCGGGGAGCGTTAATTCACCCCTCCACTTT.

The chain recombines TRBV20-1 with TRBJ2-1; no clear D gene. The CDR3 totals 10 residues. The V gene lost 6 bases and the J gene lost 10 bases, with 10 bases spanning the gap. In germline, CDR1 is DFQATT, CDR2 SNEGSKA (reference sequence). The CDR3 nucleotides read TGCAGTGCAAAACAGAAAGAGCAGTTCTTC. Protein product: CSAKQKEQFF.

V is TRBV9 and J is TRBJ2-5, with a weak D call TRBD1 (7 bases). The CDR3 loop spans 14 amino acids. Trimming shortened V by 2 bases and J by 4 bases, and 12 bases separated the two germline ends. CDR1 SGDLS and CDR2 YYNGEE come from the germline V gene. The CDR3 sequence is CASSVTQGGETQYF. CDR3 DNA sequence: TGTGCCAGCAGCGTGACCCAGGGGGGAGAGACCCAGTACTTC.

This chain connects TRBV2 to TRBJ2-1; D is unresolved. Germline V CDR1 and CDR2: SNHLY, FYNNEI. The CDR3 extends over 11 amino acids. Trimming removed 3 bases from V and 9 bases from J, with 6 bases in between. The CDR3 here is CASSEDLEQFF. The CDR3 bases are TGTGCCAGCAGTGAGGACCTTGAGCAGTTCTTC.

The rearrangement joins TRBV19 to TRBJ1-1; TRBD1 matches at 11 bases. CDR1 and CDR2 from the germline V gene are LNHDA and SQIVND (reference sequence). This CDR3 spans 15 amino acids. Unmatched junction bases numbered 6, after V lost 3 bases and J lost 6 bases. The CDR3 loop is CASSMGTGGWAEAFF. CDR3 nucleotides: TGTGCCAGTAGTATGGGGACAGGGGGTTGGGCTGAAGCTTTCTTT.

The chain combines TRBV29-1 with TRBJ2-4; no firm D call. CDR1 is SQVTM, CDR2 ANQGSEA, per germline. CDR3 length: 14 amino acids. Trimming stripped 4 bases from V and 6 bases from J, with 16 bases between. For the CDR3, the DNA is TGCAGCGTTGCCTTTAGGAATCGGGTAAACATTCAGTACTTC. Residues: CSVAFRNRVNIQYF.